This T cell receptor beta chain appears in the sequencing data of a study of beta chain features in type 1 diabetes. The wider study: Analysis included 107,917,701 sorted cells drawn from all samples.

The sequenced template was cDNA made from the entire isolated RNA. Using immunoSEQ multiplex PCR, the repertoire was profiled, and TCRdb retains in-frame clones only, with some absent. The sample includes some 100,000 clones, less than 40% of them seen just once. Losses at the gene ends were 5 bases for V and 4 bases for J; bases not matched to a gene: 9. The CDR3 is 16 residues long. The germline V gene encodes CDR1 SNHLY and CDR2 FYNNEI. CD4+ naive, central memory, regulatory and stem cell-like memory cells were sorted via CD45RO/CCR7/CD25/CD127/CD95/CD27. The chain is built from TRBV2 and TRBJ2-1; 9 positions agree with TRBD2. The sample consisted of stem cell memory CD4+ T cells from blood. The clonotype comes from a woman between 18 and 29 years old in good health. The DNA for the CDR3 is TGTGCCAGCAGTCCCTATAGCGGGAGACGTTACAATGAGCAGTTCTTC. It codes for CASSPYSGRRYNEQFF. Full variable domain (rest looked up from reference TRBV2 and TRBJ2-1): EPEVTQTPSHQVTQMGQEVILRCVPISNHLYFYWYRQILGQKVEFLVSFYNNEISEKSEIFDDQFSVERPDGSNFTLKIRSTKLEDSAMYFCASSPYSGRRYNEQFFGPGTRLTVL.